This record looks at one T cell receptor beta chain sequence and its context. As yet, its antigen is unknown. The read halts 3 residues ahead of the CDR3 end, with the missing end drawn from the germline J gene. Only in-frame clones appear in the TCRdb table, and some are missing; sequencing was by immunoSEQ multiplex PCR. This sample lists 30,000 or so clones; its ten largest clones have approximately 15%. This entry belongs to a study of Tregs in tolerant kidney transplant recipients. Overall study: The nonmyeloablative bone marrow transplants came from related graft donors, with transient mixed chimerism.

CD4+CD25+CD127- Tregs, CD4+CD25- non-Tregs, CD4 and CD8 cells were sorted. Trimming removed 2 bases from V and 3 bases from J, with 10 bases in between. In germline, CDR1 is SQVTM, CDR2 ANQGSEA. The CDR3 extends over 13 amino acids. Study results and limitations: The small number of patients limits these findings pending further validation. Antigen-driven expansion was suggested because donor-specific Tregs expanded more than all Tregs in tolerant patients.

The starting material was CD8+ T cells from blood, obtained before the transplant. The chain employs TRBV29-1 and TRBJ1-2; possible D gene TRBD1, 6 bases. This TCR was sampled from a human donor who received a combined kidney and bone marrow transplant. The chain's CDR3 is CSVEPQGDYGYTF. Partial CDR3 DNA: TGCAGCGTTGAACCACAGGGTGACTATGGC.